Listed below are T cell receptor beta chains from one sample, sequenced in a study of T cell repertoires in ileal Crohn's disease. Repertoires were generated with immunoSEQ multiplex PCR, while TCRdb's copy carries only in-frame clones and drops some. The repertoire holds 15,000 to 20,000 clones, with around 65% as singletons. The sequencing input was ileal tissue. All receptors derive from an adult with Crohn's disease. CDR3s include the opening cysteine and the closing phenylalanine or tryptophan. Each record gives: D gene, J gene, clone size, V gene, CDR3 protein, CDR3 DNA. A D gene is named only where the DNA matches it firmly. Size tells how often a clone was seen (once, few, many) or the class of an expanded clone, and some rows leave it out.

>NA|TRBJ1-1|NA|TRBV27
CASSLFPSHGNTEAFF
TGTGCCAGCAGTTTATTCCCCTCGCACGGGAACACTGAAGCTTTCTTT
>TRBD2|TRBJ2-7|NA|TRBV4-2
CASSQGWNSGRSSIYEQYF
TGTGCCAGCAGCCAAGGGTGGAATAGCGGGAGATCAAGTATATACGAGCAGTACTTC
>NA|TRBJ1-5|NA|TRBV29-1
CSVTLDGGEPQHF
TGCAGCGTTACCCTAGACGGCGGCGAGCCCCAGCATTTT
>TRBD1|TRBJ2-7|few|TRBV6-5
CASRHRDRFSYEQYF
TGTGCCAGCAGACACCGGGACAGGTTCTCCTACGAGCAGTACTTC
>TRBD1|TRBJ1-2|NA|TRBV19
CATTPLGQTYGYTF
TGTGCCACTACCCCATTGGGACAGACCTATGGCTACACCTTC
>TRBD2|TRBJ2-3|NA|TRBV15
CATSRDPPAGVNTDTQYF
TGTGCCACCAGCAGAGATCCCCCAGCGGGAGTGAACACAGATACGCAGTATTTT
>NA|TRBJ2-2|few|TRBV11-2
CASSQYYGELFF
TGTGCCAGCAGCCAATACTACGGGGAGCTGTTTTTT
>NA|TRBJ1-5|NA|TRBV5-1
CASSLAGTPDQPQHF
TGCGCCAGCAGCTTGGCCGGGACACCGGATCAGCCCCAGCATTTT
>NA|TRBJ1-2|NA|TRBV4-2
CASSQEVAGAKGGYTF
TGTGCCAGCAGCCAAGAGGTAGCAGGGGCTAAAGGTGGCTACACCTTC
>TRBD2|TRBJ2-7|NA|TRBV11-2
CASSLLGGGPYEQYF
TGTGCCAGCAGCTTATTAGGCGGGGGGCCCTACGAGCAGTACTTC
>NA|TRBJ1-1|NA|TRBV18
CASSPIPGGAGTEAFF
TGTGCCAGCTCACCTATCCCCGGGGGGGCGGGCACTGAAGCTTTCTTT
>TRBD1|TRBJ1-1|NA|TRBV5-4
CASSRTGTEAFF
TGTGCCAGCAGCCGGACAGGTACTGAAGCTTTCTTT
>NA|TRBJ2-7|NA|TRBV29-1
CSVQGGELYEQYF
TGCAGCGTTCAGGGGGGTGAGCTCTACGAGCAGTACTTC
>NA|TRBJ1-2|NA|TRBV2
CASTNDRFDYGYTF
TGTGCCAGCACGAATGACAGATTTGACTATGGCTACACCTTC
>TRBD1|TRBJ1-5|NA|TRBV7-9
CASSLGQQNQPQHF
TGTGCCAGCAGCTTGGGACAGCAAAATCAGCCCCAGCATTTT
>NA|TRBJ2-5|NA|TRBV18
CASSPPGRGRETQYF
TGTGCCAGCTCACCACCAGGCAGAGGTCGGGAGACCCAGTACTTC
>TRBD2|TRBJ2-7|NA|TRBV19
CASSMGLAGGTHEQYF
TGTGCCAGTAGTATGGGCTTAGCGGGAGGGACCCACGAGCAGTACTTC
>NA|TRBJ2-2|NA|TRBV9
CASSVEWGVTGELFF
TGTGCCAGCAGCGTAGAATGGGGGGTCACCGGGGAGCTGTTTTTT
>NA|TRBJ2-7|NA|TRBV19
CATEANGGTGGYEQYF
TGTGCCACAGAGGCGAATGGCGGTACAGGCGGCTACGAGCAGTACTTC
>NA|TRBJ2-7|once|TRBV6-1
CASSEAYNRVFEQYF
TGTGCCAGCAGTGAAGCGTATAACAGGGTTTTCGAGCAGTACTTC
>NA|TRBJ1-5|NA|TRBV28
CASSLGGIGNQPQHF
TGTGCCAGCAGTTTAGGGGGGATCGGCAATCAGCCCCAGCATTTT
>TRBD2|TRBJ2-5|NA|TRBV6-6
CASSQEEGGVGEQYF
TGTGCCAGCAGCCAGGAGGAGGGAGGGGTAGGAGAGCAGTACTTC
>TRBD1|TRBJ1-1|NA|TRBV7-8
CASSFRQGATEAFF
TGTGCCAGCAGCTTCAGACAGGGGGCCACTGAAGCTTTCTTT
>TRBD1|TRBJ2-5|NA|TRBV15
CATSRDGRQGGTQYF
TGTGCCACCAGCAGAGATGGGAGACAGGGGGGGACCCAGTACTTC
>NA|TRBJ2-1|few|TRBV7-2
CASSLNRNEQFF
TGTGCCAGCAGCTTAAATAGAAATGAGCAGTTCTTC
>NA|TRBJ1-6|NA|TRBV28
CASSSVRDLHF
TGTGCCAGCAGTTCTGTGCGAGACCTCCACTTT